Listed here is a single T cell receptor beta chain. The antigen it recognizes is unknown. The record has no base qualities; no much larger clone is one base away. This sample was included in a study of shared clonotypes between healthy human individuals (dated by TCRdb to the early 2020s). With regard to the full study: A couple of women and a few men aged 18 to 49 years were included in the cohort. For each donor, CD4 naive and CD4 memory were each given three plates, CD8 naive was given two plates, and CD8 memory was given one plate. The study deeply sequenced blood TCR repertoires of five healthy adults to estimate repertoire size and the extent of clonotype sharing between individuals. Different laboratories and diverse techniques were used to prepare libraries and sequence TCR repertoires, to increase sequencing depth and limit assay-specific biases. Leukapheresis yielded between about 0.9 and 8.9 billion PBMCs per donor.

Trimming removed 7 bases from V and 0 bases from J, leaving 23 bases between the germline ends. The CDR1 and CDR2 encoded by the germline V gene are MDHEN and SYDVKM. The CDR3 spans 18 residues, from the cysteine through the phenylalanine. The DNA shown is the 54-base CDR3, in frame from base 1. The donors were healthy, HIV-negative adults who had no recently reported acute infections or vaccinations. All donors were Caucasian adults living in Nashville, Tennessee, USA. CD4+ T cells were enriched by magnetic negative selection, after which naive cells were positively selected on CD45RA and the negative fraction was taken as the memory subset. Blood was obtained by leukapheresis, after which PBMCs were separated by Ficoll-Histopaque density gradient centrifugation and cryopreserved in liquid nitrogen vapor phase. Purity and quantity of every magnetically sorted T cell population were checked by analytical flow cytometry. Genomic DNA was isolated from each sorted fraction and quantified by UV absorbance on a Nanodrop 2000c.

General conclusions and limits of the study: Sampling was restricted to blood, and TCR repertoires in tissue are likely to differ from TCR repertoires in blood. Compared with non-shared clonotypes, clonotypes shared by all four sorted-subset donors had higher generation probabilities. Across a handful of donors, around 5% of naive CD4, roughly 3.3% of naive CD8, 2.3% of memory CD4, and approximately 0.42% of memory CD8 clonotypes were shared. Estimated clonotype richness was generally larger for naive than for memory subsets. Rarefaction of sorted-subset datasets indicated incomplete sequencing despite the large sequencing depth. Based on pairwise subsampling, the degree of clonotype sharing among donors was expected to be affected by sequencing depth. Because the study included a small number of donors, the genetic and exposure-history diversity represented was limited.

Using the deep immunoSEQ assay, multiplex PCR amplified TCR CDR3 regions from genomic DNA. Extracted genomic DNA from each cell subset was spread evenly across all wells of several immunoSEQ 96-well plates, with each plate serving as a replicate. For sorted subsets, 150 to 250 ng genomic DNA, equal to some 30,000 T cell genomes, was loaded into each replicate PCR. The purified libraries were quantified using a Qubit 3.0 fluorometer, sized with a Bioanalyzer 2100, and then quantified again using the KAPA Library Quantification kit. Every immunoSEQ 96-well plate was sequenced on a separate single-read 150-cycle Illumina NextSeq 550 flow cell. As for how the authors treated the data: Because the immunoSEQ output held only junctional sequences and lacked quality scores, the filtering could not match the filtering applied to full-length reads. To assign V/J genes and CDR3, sequences were annotated against IMGT germline references using PyIR, a Python wrapper for IgBLAST v1.9. Reads were removed for weak V/J assignments (E-value above 1e-6), missing CDR3, stop codons, out-of-frame junctions, or ambiguous translated residues. V3J clonotypes were defined as sequences sharing the same inferred V gene, J gene, and CDR3 amino acid sequence. Percentage overlap between repertoires was computed as shared unique clonotypes divided by the size of the smaller repertoire. Repertoire richness was assessed with RTK rarefaction, the Chao1 estimator, and Recon v2.1 estimates of unobserved clonotypes. OLGA was used to compute generation probabilities for all TCRbeta clonotypes that the gDNA method yielded from a handful of donors. What TCRdb holds here is the immuneACCESS table cut down to in-frame rearrangements. Part of the clones is not present; checked against another copy, under half of the missing clones reflect an unresolved V gene, and the others are unexplained. V, J and clone size derive from that table, while D and trimming were established from the DNA sequence. The sample table holds a few million clones, of which about 92% were seen once. The ten largest clones take up approximately 0.4% of the sample.

The source is a young man in good health. Some clones in this sample may be carry-over from other donors' samples. The sample taken for sequencing was naive CD4+ T cells from PBMCs. The intended sense of this specimen's cell subset or site label: CD45RA+ positively selected. The chain couples TRBV28 to TRBJ2-3; the D call is tentative, TRBD1 or TRBD2, as each matches 5 bases. The nucleotides read TGTGCCAGCACCCTCTCGTATAGGGACGCTACTAGCACAGATACGCAGTATTTT. Its protein product is CASTLSYRDATSTDTQYF.